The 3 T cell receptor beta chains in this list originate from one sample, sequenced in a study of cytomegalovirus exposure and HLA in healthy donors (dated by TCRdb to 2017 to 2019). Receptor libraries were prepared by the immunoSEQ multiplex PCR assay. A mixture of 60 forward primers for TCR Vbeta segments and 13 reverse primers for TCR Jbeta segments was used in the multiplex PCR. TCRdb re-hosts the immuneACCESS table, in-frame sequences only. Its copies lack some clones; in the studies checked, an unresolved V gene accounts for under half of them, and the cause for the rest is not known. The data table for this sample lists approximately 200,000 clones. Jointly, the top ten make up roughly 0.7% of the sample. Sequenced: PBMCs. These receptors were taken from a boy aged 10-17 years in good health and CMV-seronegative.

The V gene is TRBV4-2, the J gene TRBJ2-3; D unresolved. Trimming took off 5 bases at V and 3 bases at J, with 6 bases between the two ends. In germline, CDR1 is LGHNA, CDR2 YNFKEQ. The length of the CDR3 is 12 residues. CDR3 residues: CASSSRTDTQYF. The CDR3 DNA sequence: TGTGCCAGCAGCTCCCGGACAGATACGCAGTATTTT.

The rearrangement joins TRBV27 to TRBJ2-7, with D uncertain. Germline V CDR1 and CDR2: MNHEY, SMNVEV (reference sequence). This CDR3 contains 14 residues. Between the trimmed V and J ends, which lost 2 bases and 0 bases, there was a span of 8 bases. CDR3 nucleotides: TGTGCCAGCAGTTTAAGCACGATCTCCTACGAGCAGTACTTC. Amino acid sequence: CASSLSTISYEQYF.

CDR3 loop: CAWGRSYEQYF. The DNA of the CDR3 is TGTGCCTGGGGGAGGTCCTACGAGCAGTACTTC. The J gene is TRBJ2-7, the V gene TRBV30; TRBD2 is a possible D gene (6 bases). V was clipped by 5 bases and J by 1 base, with 6 bases between them. Germline loops: CDR1 GTSNPN, CDR2 SVGIG (reference sequence). The CDR3 is 11 amino acids.